This T cell receptor beta chain was identified during a study of blood T cell repertoires in COVID-19. The overall study: Researchers got acute and convalescent COVID-19 samples from the United States, Italy and Spain. Nucleic acid was either cDNA or gDNA, and it came from T cells, B-cell-depleted T cells, or PBMCs.

V dropped 4 bases and J dropped 8; count of bases not matched to a gene: 16. Germline CDR1 reads WSHSY; CDR2 reads SAAADI. The CDR3 extends over 16 amino acids. The data were produced by immunoSEQ multiplex PCR, yet TCRdb's version contains in-frame clones alone and is incomplete. The repertoire has 200,000 to 250,000 clones, around 82% of them found once; the top ten carry 10% to 15%. Material: peripheral blood. This TCR was recovered from a human donor in a cohort sampled during active COVID-19. V and J are TRBV10-2 and TRBJ1-2; 7 bases align to TRBD1. The CDR3 is CASSGLEGAGSWGYTF. The DNA for the CDR3 is TGCGCCAGCAGTGGCCTCGAGGGGGCGGGCTCTTGGGGCTACACCTTC.